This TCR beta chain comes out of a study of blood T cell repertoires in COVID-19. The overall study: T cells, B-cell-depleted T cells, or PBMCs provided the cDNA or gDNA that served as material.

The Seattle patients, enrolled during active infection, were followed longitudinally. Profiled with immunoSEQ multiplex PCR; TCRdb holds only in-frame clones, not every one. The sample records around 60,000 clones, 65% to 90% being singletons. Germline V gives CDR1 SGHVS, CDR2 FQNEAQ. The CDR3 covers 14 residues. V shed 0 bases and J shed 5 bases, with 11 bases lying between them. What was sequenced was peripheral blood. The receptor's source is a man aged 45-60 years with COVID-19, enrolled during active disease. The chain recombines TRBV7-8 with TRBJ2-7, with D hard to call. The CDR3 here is CASSLASRVHEQYF. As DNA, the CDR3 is TGTGCCAGCAGCTTAGCCTCCCGGGTCCACGAGCAGTACTTC. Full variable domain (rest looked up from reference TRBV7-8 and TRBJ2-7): GAGVSQSPRYKVAKRGQDVALRCDPISGHVSLFWYQQALGQGPEFLTYFQNEAQLDKSGLPSDRFFAERPEGSVSTLKIQRTQQEDSAVYLCASSLASRVHEQYFGPGTRLTVT.